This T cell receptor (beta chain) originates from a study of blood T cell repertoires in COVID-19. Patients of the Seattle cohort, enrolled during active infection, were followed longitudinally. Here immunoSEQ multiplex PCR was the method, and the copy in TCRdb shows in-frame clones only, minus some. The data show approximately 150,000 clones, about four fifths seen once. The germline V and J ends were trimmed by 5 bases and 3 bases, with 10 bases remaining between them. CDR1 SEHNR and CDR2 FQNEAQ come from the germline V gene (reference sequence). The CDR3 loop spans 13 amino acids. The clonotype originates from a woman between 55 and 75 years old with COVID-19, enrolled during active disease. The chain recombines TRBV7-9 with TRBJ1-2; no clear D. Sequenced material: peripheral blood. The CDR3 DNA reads TGTGCCAGCAGCCCCGGAGTATACTATGGCTACACCTTC. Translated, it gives CASSPGVYYGYTF.